This TCR beta chain was profiled in a study of cytomegalovirus exposure and HLA in healthy donors. Notes on the study in general: A list of 150 to 200 TCR beta chains associated with cytomegalovirus was given. Reportedly, TCR beta sequences accurately predicted HLA-A and HLA-B alleles in most subjects.

To note about this clone: The antigen is not known.

With 60 Vbeta and 13 Jbeta primers, the PCR was carried out. TCRdb keeps only in-frame clones here, not all; method: immunoSEQ multiplex PCR. The sample has more than 85,000 clones, more than 65% seen once. In germline, CDR1 is SGHNT, CDR2 YYREEE (reference sequence). The junction had 12 bases not matched to a gene; V was cut back by 4 bases and J by 4 bases. The length of the CDR3 is 17 residues. This chain connects TRBV5-4 to TRBJ2-5; 11 bases fit TRBD1. Sequencing was done on a sample of PBMCs. This clonotype was obtained from a young man in good health and CMV-seropositive. The CDR3 DNA follows: TGTGCCAGCAGCATAGATACCGGGACAGGGGGAAGAGAGACCCAGTACTTC. Encoded protein: CASSIDTGTGGRETQYF. The whole variable domain, remainder taken from reference TRBV5-4 and TRBJ2-5, is ETGVTQSPTHLIKTRGQQVTLRCSSQSGHNTVSWYQQALGQGPQFIFQYYREEENGRGNFPPRFSGLQFPNYSSELNVNALELDDSALYLCASSIDTGTGGRETQYFGPGTRLLVL.